The 30 T cell receptor beta chains reported below all come from one sample, sequenced in a study of T cell responses to AZD1222 COVID-19 vaccine. The method was immunoSEQ multiplex PCR; TCRdb's version includes in-frame clones alone and lacks a portion of them. The sample includes tens of thousands of clones, more than 60% of them seen just once. Sequences were derived from peripheral blood, sampled on day 0 of MenACWY control vaccination. These receptors were taken from an adult in good health.

The chain employs TRBV3-1 (or the pseudogene TRBV3-2) and TRBJ1-5; TRBD1 is a possible D gene (6 bases). Trimming pared 1 base from V and 5 bases from J, leaving 21 bases between. The germline V gene encodes CDR1 LGHDT and CDR2 YNNKEL (reference sequence). This CDR3 contains 18 residues. The CDR3 spells CASSQGFSILQGDQPQHF. In nucleotides, the CDR3 is TGTGCCAGCAGCCAAGGGTTCAGCATATTACAGGGCGATCAGCCCCAGCATTTT.

The chain has TRBV14 and TRBJ2-5; D possibly corresponds to TRBD1 (7 bases). Germline-derived CDR1 and CDR2 are SGHDN and FVKESK. Trimming took off 4 bases at V and 6 bases at J, with 21 bases between the two ends. The CDR3 loop spans 16 amino acids. The CDR3 protein is CASSRRGQGGIQTQYF. The DNA for the CDR3 is TGTGCCAGCAGCCGGAGGGGGCAGGGTGGTATTCAGACCCAGTACTTC.

The rearrangement links TRBV2 to TRBJ1-2; D remains ambiguous. The CDR3 extends over 11 amino acids. The germline CDR1 and CDR2 sequences are SNHLY and FYNNEI. With 7 bases removed from V and 7 bases from J, the gap between germline ends came to 10 bases. This CDR3 reads CASTAWAGYTF. For the CDR3, the DNA is TGTGCCAGCACCGCGTGGGCTGGCTACACCTTC.

This chain joins TRBV7-9 and TRBJ1-1; D is perhaps TRBD1 (5 bases). The germline V gene has CDR1 SEHNR and CDR2 FQNEAQ (reference sequence). The CDR3 has 13 amino acids. V lost 10 bases and J lost 1, with 13 bases in between. CDR3: CATQRQGNTEAFF. CDR3 nucleotide sequence: TGTGCCACCCAAAGGCAGGGGAACACTGAAGCTTTCTTT.

The V call is TRBV6-5, the J call TRBJ1-1, with D possibly matching TRBD1 (5 bases). Between the trimmed V and J ends, which lost 6 bases and 5 bases, there was a span of 19 bases. Germline CDR1 MNHEY, CDR2 SVGAGI. The CDR3 length is 15 residues. The CDR3 protein is CASRPLGVEGTEAFF. In DNA form, the CDR3 reads TGTGCCAGCAGACCACTGGGGGTAGAGGGGACTGAAGCTTTCTTT.

The chain has TRBV7-9 and TRBJ1-2, with D uncertain. The V gene's germline CDR1 is SEHNR and CDR2 FQNEAQ (reference sequence). The germline V and J ends were trimmed by 7 bases and 6 bases, with 15 bases remaining between them. This CDR3 comprises 13 residues. As DNA, the CDR3 is TGTGCCAGCAACCGTGGGGTAAACCATGGCTACACCTTC. Translation: CASNRGVNHGYTF.

The rearrangement links TRBV19 to TRBJ1-5, with D possibly TRBD1 on 5 matching bases. The CDR3 loop spans 14 amino acids. Germline-derived CDR1 and CDR2 are LNHDA and SQIVND (reference sequence). Trimming shortened V by 6 bases and J by 3 bases, and 12 bases separated the two germline ends. The CDR3 nucleotides are TGTGCCAGTAGCTATACAGGTTCCAATCAGCCCCAGCATTTT. This encodes CASSYTGSNQPQHF.

CDR3 sequence (DNA): TGTGCCAGCAGCCAAGTTGCCCTAGCGGGGGGGTTTGGCGGGGAGCTGTTTTTT. Amino acids: CASSQVALAGGFGGELFF. V and J are TRBV4-2 and TRBJ2-2; TRBD2 agrees at 12 bases. The ends lost 1 base at V and 7 bases at J; junction bases unmatched: 10. The CDR3 is 18 residues long. CDR1 is LGHNA and CDR2 is YNFKEQ in the germline V gene.

The gene calls are TRBV27 and TRBJ2-7; D is ambiguous. CDR1 is MNHEY, CDR2 SMNVEV, per germline (reference sequence). The CDR3 covers 12 residues. The V gene lost 6 bases and the J gene lost 7 bases, with 13 bases spanning the gap. The CDR3 DNA is TGTGCCAGCAGCAACACCCCTCGGGAGCAGTACGTC. Translated, it gives CASSNTPREQYV.

The chain employs TRBV18 and TRBJ2-7, with 7 positions matching TRBD2. The CDR3 has 16 residues. Germline V lookup: CDR1 KGHSH, CDR2 LQKENI. The J segment lost 3 bases and the V segment lost 3 bases, leaving 11 bases of the junction unmatched. This CDR3 is CASSPDSQRDFYEQYF. Here the CDR3 DNA reads TGTGCCAGCTCACCTGATTCGCAGCGGGATTTCTACGAGCAGTACTTC.

The rearrangement links TRBV4-2 to TRBJ1-1; the D gene is possibly TRBD1 (5 bases). V dropped 0 bases and J dropped 4 bases, with 12 bases sitting between them. Germline V CDR1 and CDR2: LGHNA, YNFKEQ. CDR3 length: 15 residues. CDR3 DNA: TGTGCCAGCAGCCAAGAATGGGGGGATGGCACTGAAGCTTTCTTT. Its protein is CASSQEWGDGTEAFF.

The chain has TRBV5-1 and TRBJ2-7; 11 bases align to TRBD1. CDR3 length: 16 amino acids. V shed 1 base, J shed 6 bases, and the junction held 9 bases outside the gene matches. Germline V gene lookup returns CDR1 SGHRS and CDR2 YFSETQ. CDR3 protein: CASSLFSGTGGSEQYF. In nucleotides, the CDR3 is TGCGCCAGCAGCTTGTTTTCCGGGACAGGGGGAAGCGAGCAGTACTTC.

The gene calls are TRBV27 and TRBJ1-1; no clear D. Germline V CDR1 and CDR2: MNHEY, SMNVEV (reference sequence). The CDR3 totals 14 residues. V was pared by 3 bases and J by 1 base, with 9 bases between. The CDR3, as DNA: TGTGCCAGCAGTTTTAATGCCGGGAACACTGAAGCTTTCTTT. Residues: CASSFNAGNTEAFF.

A single count supports this clone. The CDR3 DNA reads as TGTGCCAGCAGTTTTAACTCTGGGGCCAACGTCCTGACTTTC. This sequence encodes CASSFNSGANVLTF. The V call is TRBV27, the J call TRBJ2-6; the D is unclear. Germline V lookup: CDR1 MNHEY, CDR2 SMNVEV (reference sequence). The CDR3 runs 14 residues. Deletions cut 3 bases from V and 0 bases from J, with 3 bases between.

J is TRBJ2-5 and V is TRBV21-1; the table gives TRBD2 as D, unverified against the DNA. TRBV21-1 is given as a pseudogene. The CDR3 is 13 residues long. CDR3 loop: CASSKAEEETQYF. Written as DNA, the CDR3 is TGTGCCAGCAGCAAAGCGGAGGAAGAGACCCAGTACTTC.

This clone was seen only once. The final CDR3 position lacks the conserved phenylalanine or tryptophan, pointing to a likely read error. The limits of the CDR3 on the DNA are not certain, so only TCRdb's listed CDR3 is given. The V call is TRBV21-1, the J call TRBJ1-2. TRBV21-1 is termed a pseudogene. The CDR3 adds up to 12 amino acids, both ends counted. CDR3 region: CASSKGCGPSKT.

This clone has more than one count but fewer than ten. The chain employs TRBV14 and TRBJ2-2; 7 bases are shared with TRBD2. The CDR3 loop spans 14 amino acids. V trimming: 4 bases; J trimming: 5 bases; junction bases outside the gene matches: 4. Germline CDR1 and CDR2: SGHDN and FVKESK. The CDR3 nucleotides are TGTGCCAGCAGCCCTAGAGCGGGGACCGGGGAGCTGTTTTTT. Residues: CASSPRAGTGELFF.

V gene TRBV14 combines with J gene TRBJ2-7; tentatively, D is TRBD2 (7 bases). V lost 11 bases to trimming and J lost 6 bases, with 23 bases between them. The CDR3 is made up of 14 amino acids. Germline-derived CDR1 and CDR2 are SGHDN and FVKESK. The CDR3 nucleotides read TGTGCCCGCGAGGGGGGGGGTACTAGTCCCGAGCAGTACGTC. Protein sequence: CAREGGGTSPEQYV.

The chain uses TRBV6-1 and TRBJ2-7; D gene unclear. This CDR3 comprises 14 residues. The germline V gene has CDR1 MNHNS and CDR2 SASEGT. V lost 2 bases to trimming and J lost 6 bases, with 14 bases between them. Here the CDR3 reads CASSELGVRSEQYV. Written as DNA, the CDR3 is TGTGCCAGCAGTGAACTTGGGGTGCGGTCCGAGCAGTACGTC.

The V gene is TRBV28, the J gene TRBJ2-7; D might be TRBD1 (6 bases). The V and J ends lost 2 bases and 8 bases respectively, with 13 bases between them. Germline V lookup: CDR1 MDHEN, CDR2 SYDVKM. There are 13 residues in the CDR3. CDR3 DNA: TGTGCCAGCAGTTTAGAAATACAGGGCCAGCAGTACTTC. Translated, it gives CASSLEIQGQQYF. Using reference TRBV28 and TRBJ2-7 for the parts outside the CDR3, the full variable domain is DVKVTQSSRYLVKRTGEKVFLECVQDMDHENMFWYRQDPGLGLRLIYFSYDVKMKEKGDIPEGYSVSREKKERFSLILESASTNQTSMYLCASSLEIQGQQYFGPGTRLTVT.

The table lists this clone with a count of one. Other DNA sequences in this specimen translate into the identical CDR3. The chain links TRBV9 to TRBJ2-1; a weak D match, TRBD2 (6 bases). The V end was cut by 0 bases, the J end by 8 bases, with 6 bases between. The CDR3 spans 12 residues. In germline, CDR1 is SGDLS, CDR2 YYNGEE. The CDR3 coding sequence is TGTGCCAGCAGCGTAGGGGGGGATGAGCAGTTCTTC. Protein: CASSVGGDEQFF.

This sequence joins TRBV11-2 and TRBJ2-7; D is uncertain. V lost 4 bases and J 0 bases, leaving 10 bases between the germline ends. In germline, CDR1 is SGHAT, CDR2 FQNNGV. CDR3 length: 14 amino acids. In DNA, the CDR3 is TGTGCCAGCAGCTCGGTTTTTAGCTCCTACGAGCAGTACTTC. Its translation: CASSSVFSSYEQYF.

DNA of the CDR3: TGTGCCAGCGGGTGGGCATCTTACGAGCAGTACTTC. This codes for CASGWASYEQYF. The chain has TRBV12-3 or TRBV12-4 and TRBJ2-7; D unclear. CDR3 length: 12 amino acids. The V end lost 8 bases, the J end lost 4 bases, and 12 bases lay between the germline ends.

This clone came up once. V is TRBV6-5 and J is TRBJ2-1; D uncertain. CDR1 and CDR2 from the germline V gene are MNHEY and SVGAGI. The CDR3 has 13 residues. V was trimmed by 2 bases and J by 6 bases, leaving 8 bases between them. The CDR3 reads CASSYRSINEQFF. As DNA, the CDR3 is TGTGCCAGCAGTTACCGATCGATCAATGAGCAGTTCTTC.

The rearrangement joins TRBV2 to TRBJ1-4; D remains unclear. The CDR3 is 13 amino acids. V was shortened by 8 bases and J by 6 bases, with 13 bases between the two germline ends. Germline assignment: CDR1 SNHLY and CDR2 FYNNEI. In DNA, the CDR3 is TGTGCCAGCGGGAAGGACGGATATGAAAAACTGTTTTTT. Translated: CASGKDGYEKLFF.

V is TRBV14 and J is TRBJ2-5; 7 nucleotides align to TRBD1. CDR1 and CDR2 from the germline V gene are SGHDN and FVKESK. The CDR3 spans 13 residues. V was pared by 0 bases and J by 12 bases, with 7 bases of the junction left unmatched. The CDR3 DNA is TGTGCCAGCAGCCAAGAAGGTCGGGACAGCAAGTACTTC. Its protein product is CASSQEGRDSKYF.

The chain couples TRBV11-2 to TRBJ1-1; no clear D. Germline-derived CDR1 and CDR2 are SGHAT and FQNNGV. V lost 5 bases and J 5 bases, leaving 6 bases between the germline ends. The CDR3 spans 11 residues. The CDR3 sequence is CASSGRTEAFF. CDR3 nucleotide sequence: TGTGCCAGCAGCGGACGGACTGAAGCTTTCTTT. The full variable domain, with the rest looked up from reference TRBV11-2 and TRBJ1-1, is EAGVAQSPRYKIIEKRQSVAFWCNPISGHATLYWYQQILGQGPKLLIQFQNNGVVDDSQLPKDRFSAERLKGVDSTLKIQPAKLEDSAVYLCASSGRTEAFFGQGTRLTVV.

This clone was picked up one time. This rearrangement joins TRBV3-1 (or the pseudogene TRBV3-2) to TRBJ1-1; 9 bases are a match to TRBD1. The CDR3 runs 14 residues. CDR1 is LGHDT and CDR2 is YNNKEL in the germline V gene (reference sequence). Trimming removed 4 bases from V and 7 bases from J; junction bases left unmatched: 7. CDR3 sequence reads: CASSPTGGLVEAFF. The CDR3 nucleotides are TGTGCCAGCAGCCCGACAGGGGGTTTGGTTGAAGCTTTCTTT.

The chain combines TRBV6-2 or TRBV6-3 with TRBJ2-3; 9 nucleotides match TRBD2. CDR3 size: 17 residues. Germline V gene data show CDR1 as MNHEY and CDR2 as SVGEGT. Trimming took 1 base from V and 2 from J; bases not matched to a gene: 7. The CDR3 spells CASSYWLAGATTDTQYF. CDR3 nucleotides: TGTGCCAGCAGTTACTGGTTAGCGGGAGCCACCACAGATACGCAGTATTTT.

This chain links TRBV27 with TRBJ2-2, with 7 bases matching TRBD1. The J segment lost 1 base and the V segment lost 6 bases, leaving 5 bases of the junction unmatched. Germline V lookup: CDR1 MNHEY, CDR2 SMNVEV (reference sequence). This CDR3 has 15 amino acids. CDR3 bases: TGTGCCAGCAGGGCCGGGACAGTGAACACCGGGGAGCTGTTTTTT. Protein sequence: CASRAGTVNTGELFF.